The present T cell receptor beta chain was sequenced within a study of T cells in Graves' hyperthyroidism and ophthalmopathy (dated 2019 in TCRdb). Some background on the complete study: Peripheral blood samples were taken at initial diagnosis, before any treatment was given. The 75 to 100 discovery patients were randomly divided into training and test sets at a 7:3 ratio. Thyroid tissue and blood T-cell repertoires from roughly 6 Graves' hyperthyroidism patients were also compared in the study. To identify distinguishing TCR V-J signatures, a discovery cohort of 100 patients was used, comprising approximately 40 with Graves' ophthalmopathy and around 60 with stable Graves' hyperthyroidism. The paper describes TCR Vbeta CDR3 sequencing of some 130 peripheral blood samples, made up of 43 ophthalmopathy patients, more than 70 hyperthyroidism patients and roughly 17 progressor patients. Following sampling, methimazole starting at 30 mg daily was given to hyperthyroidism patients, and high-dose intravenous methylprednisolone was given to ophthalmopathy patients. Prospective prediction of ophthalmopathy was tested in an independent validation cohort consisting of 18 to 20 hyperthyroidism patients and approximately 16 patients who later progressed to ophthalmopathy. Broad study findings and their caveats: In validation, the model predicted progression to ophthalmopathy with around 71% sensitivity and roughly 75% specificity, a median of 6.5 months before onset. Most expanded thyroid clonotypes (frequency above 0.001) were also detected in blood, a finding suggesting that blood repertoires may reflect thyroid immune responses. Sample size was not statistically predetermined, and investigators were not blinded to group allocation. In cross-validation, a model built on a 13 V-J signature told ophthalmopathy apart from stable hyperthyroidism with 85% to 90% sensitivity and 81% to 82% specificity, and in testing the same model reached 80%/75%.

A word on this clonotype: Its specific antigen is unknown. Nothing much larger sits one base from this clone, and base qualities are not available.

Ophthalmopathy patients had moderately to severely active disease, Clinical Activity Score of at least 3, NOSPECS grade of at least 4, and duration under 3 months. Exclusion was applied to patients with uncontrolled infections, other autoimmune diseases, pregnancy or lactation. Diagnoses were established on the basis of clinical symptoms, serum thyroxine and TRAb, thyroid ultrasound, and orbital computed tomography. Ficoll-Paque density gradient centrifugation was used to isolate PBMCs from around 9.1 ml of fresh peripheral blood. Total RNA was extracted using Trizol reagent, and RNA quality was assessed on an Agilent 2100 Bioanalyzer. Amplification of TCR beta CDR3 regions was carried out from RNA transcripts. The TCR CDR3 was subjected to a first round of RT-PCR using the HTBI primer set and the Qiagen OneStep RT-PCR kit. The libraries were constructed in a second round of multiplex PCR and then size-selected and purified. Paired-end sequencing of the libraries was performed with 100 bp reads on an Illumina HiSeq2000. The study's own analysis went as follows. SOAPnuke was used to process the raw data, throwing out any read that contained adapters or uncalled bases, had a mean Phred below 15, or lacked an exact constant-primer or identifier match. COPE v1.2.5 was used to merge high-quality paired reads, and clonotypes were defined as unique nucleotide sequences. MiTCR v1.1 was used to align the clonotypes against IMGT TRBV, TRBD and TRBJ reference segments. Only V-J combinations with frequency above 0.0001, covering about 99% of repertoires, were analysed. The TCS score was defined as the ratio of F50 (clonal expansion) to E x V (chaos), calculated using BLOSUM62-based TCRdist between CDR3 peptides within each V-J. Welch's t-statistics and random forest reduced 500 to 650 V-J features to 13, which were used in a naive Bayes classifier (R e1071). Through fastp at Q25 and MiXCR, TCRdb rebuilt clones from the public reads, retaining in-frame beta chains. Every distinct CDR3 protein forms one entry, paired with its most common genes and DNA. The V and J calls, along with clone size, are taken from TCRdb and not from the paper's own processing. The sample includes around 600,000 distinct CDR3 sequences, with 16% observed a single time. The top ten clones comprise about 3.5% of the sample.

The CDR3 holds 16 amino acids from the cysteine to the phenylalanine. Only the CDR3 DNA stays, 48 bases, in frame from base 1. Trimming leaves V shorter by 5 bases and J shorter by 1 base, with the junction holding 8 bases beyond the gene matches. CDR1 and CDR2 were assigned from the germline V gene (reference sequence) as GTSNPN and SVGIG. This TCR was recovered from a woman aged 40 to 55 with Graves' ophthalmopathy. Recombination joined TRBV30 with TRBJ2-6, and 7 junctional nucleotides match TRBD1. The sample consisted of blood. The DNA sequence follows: TGTGCCTGGCCCCTGGACAGGCCTTCTGGGGCCAACGTCCTGACTTTC. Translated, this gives CAWPLDRPSGANVLTF.